These T cell receptor beta chains were read from a single sample in a study of cytomegalovirus exposure and HLA in healthy donors. Sequencing used immunoSEQ multiplex PCR; TCRdb keeps in-frame clones, though not all of them. The table includes about 260,000 clones, around 90% detected once. The sequencing input was PBMCs. The receptors come from a young woman in good health and CMV-seronegative. The CDR3 runs from the conserved cysteine through the conserved F or W. The D gene is left open where the match is weak. A row's size may be missing; if present it is once, few, many or a size class.

abundance: -; v_gene: TRBV4-3; d_gene: -; j_gene: TRBJ2-7; CDR3nt: TGCGCCAGCAGCCAAGAGAGAACCGCGGGGCACGAGCAGTACTTC; CDR3aa: CASSQERTAGHEQYF
abundance: -; v_gene: TRBV4-2; d_gene: -; j_gene: TRBJ1-3; CDR3nt: TGTGCCAGCAGCCAGACAGGAAACTCTGGAAACACCATATATTTT; CDR3aa: CASSQTGNSGNTIYF
abundance: -; v_gene: TRBV7-2; d_gene: -; j_gene: TRBJ1-2; CDR3nt: TGTGCCAGCAGCTCCCGACAGGCATACACTAACTATGGCTACACCTTC; CDR3aa: CASSSRQAYTNYGYTF
abundance: once; v_gene: TRBV27; d_gene: -; j_gene: TRBJ2-1; CDR3nt: TGTGCCAGCAGTCCCTTGTCGGTAGGGCCTAATTACAATGAGCAGTTCTTC; CDR3aa: CASSPLSVGPNYNEQFF
abundance: -; v_gene: TRBV28; d_gene: TRBD1; j_gene: TRBJ2-2; CDR3nt: TGTGCCAGCAGGTCACGCCCGAGGGGGCTCTGGTCCGGGGAGCTGTTTTTT; CDR3aa: CASRSRPRGLWSGELFF
abundance: -; v_gene: TRBV2; d_gene: -; j_gene: TRBJ2-7; CDR3nt: TGTGCCAGCAGTGATGTCGTGGGCGAGCAGTACTTC; CDR3aa: CASSDVVGEQYF
abundance: few; v_gene: TRBV4-1; d_gene: TRBD1; j_gene: TRBJ1-5; CDR3nt: TGCGCCAGCAGGTCACAGGGGGCAGGTCAGCCCCAGCATTTT; CDR3aa: CASRSQGAGQPQHF
abundance: -; v_gene: TRBV18; d_gene: -; j_gene: TRBJ1-5; CDR3nt: TGTGCCAGCTCACCGGGGGAGGGCACTAGCAATCAGCCCCAGCATTTT; CDR3aa: CASSPGEGTSNQPQHF
abundance: -; v_gene: TRBV7-2; d_gene: TRBD2; j_gene: TRBJ2-3; CDR3nt: TGTGCCAGCAGCTTCCGGCGGGAGGGCGGAGATACGCAGTATTTT; CDR3aa: CASSFRREGGDTQYF
abundance: -; v_gene: TRBV4-2; d_gene: -; j_gene: TRBJ2-5; CDR3nt: TGTGCCAGCAGCCCAAGTCGGCTTGGGGGCCCAGAGACCCAGTACTTC; CDR3aa: CASSPSRLGGPETQYF
abundance: -; v_gene: TRBV11-2; d_gene: TRBD1; j_gene: TRBJ2-5; CDR3nt: TGTGCCAGCAGCCGGGACAGGGGGCAAGAGACCCAGTACTTC; CDR3aa: CASSRDRGQETQYF
abundance: -; v_gene: TRBV5-1; d_gene: TRBD2; j_gene: TRBJ2-1; CDR3nt: TGCGCCAGCAGCTTGATGTGGGAGGGCTTAAATGAGCAGTTCTTC; CDR3aa: CASSLMWEGLNEQFF
abundance: -; v_gene: TRBV19; d_gene: -; j_gene: TRBJ2-1; CDR3nt: TGTGCCAGTAGTATAGCAACGGCGGGAATGCGCAATGAGCAGTTCTTC; CDR3aa: CASSIATAGMRNEQFF
abundance: -; v_gene: TRBV6-5; d_gene: TRBD2; j_gene: TRBJ2-7; CDR3nt: TGTGCCAGCAGCACTAGCGGGCTCGTGGGGGAGCAGTACTTC; CDR3aa: CASSTSGLVGEQYF
abundance: -; v_gene: TRBV4-3; d_gene: -; j_gene: TRBJ2-1; CDR3nt: TGCGCCAGCAGCCCTGATGTGACAGGCCCCTACAATGAGCAGTTCTTC; CDR3aa: CASSPDVTGPYNEQFF
abundance: -; v_gene: TRBV4-3; d_gene: -; j_gene: TRBJ2-2; CDR3nt: TGCGCCAGCAGCCACGTGGACCTCACCGGGGAGCTGTTTTTT; CDR3aa: CASSHVDLTGELFF
abundance: -; v_gene: TRBV28; d_gene: -; j_gene: TRBJ2-1; CDR3nt: TGTGCCAGCAGTTTCGGGACACCAGCTGAGCAGTTCTTC; CDR3aa: CASSFGTPAEQFF
abundance: few; v_gene: TRBV7-2; d_gene: -; j_gene: TRBJ1-4; CDR3nt: TGTGCCAGCAGCTTCGGGCAGGCTTGGGAAAAACTGTTTTTT; CDR3aa: CASSFGQAWEKLFF
abundance: -; v_gene: TRBV27; d_gene: -; j_gene: TRBJ2-2; CDR3nt: TGTGCCAGCAGTCCCATATCGGCGACCACCGGGGAGCTGTTTTTT; CDR3aa: CASSPISATTGELFF
abundance: -; v_gene: TRBV11-2; d_gene: -; j_gene: TRBJ2-5; CDR3nt: TGTGCCAGCAGCTCCCGGTCGTACCAAGAGACCCAGTACTTC; CDR3aa: CASSSRSYQETQYF
abundance: -; v_gene: TRBV7-9; d_gene: -; j_gene: TRBJ1-3; CDR3nt: TGTGCCAGCAGCCAAGGGAAAAGCGCCCGGGTCCGGGACACCATATATTTT; CDR3aa: CASSQGKSARVRDTIYF
abundance: few; v_gene: TRBV7-8; d_gene: TRBD1; j_gene: TRBJ2-7; CDR3nt: TGTGCCAGCAGCTTAACAGGGGACTACGAGCAGTACTTC; CDR3aa: CASSLTGDYEQYF
abundance: -; v_gene: TRBV6-6; d_gene: TRBD1; j_gene: TRBJ2-7; CDR3nt: TGTGCCAGCAGTTACTCTGGACAGGGAATGTCCTACGAGCAGTACTTC; CDR3aa: CASSYSGQGMSYEQYF